This record covers a single TCR beta chain. Using immunoSEQ multiplex PCR, the repertoire was profiled, and TCRdb retains in-frame clones only, with some absent. Of 110,000 to 150,000 clones in the sample, roughly 85% were seen once. CDR3 length: 12 amino acids. The V end was cut by 3 bases, the J end by 7 bases, with 8 bases between. Germline CDR1 SGHTA, CDR2 FQGTGA. This entry belongs to a study of blood T cell repertoires in COVID-19. Study information: Samples came from the United States, Italy and Spain, spanning acute and convalescent COVID-19. In each case, the material was cDNA or gDNA derived from T cells, B-cell-depleted T cells, or PBMCs.

This sequence joins TRBV7-3 and TRBJ2-3, with D perhaps TRBD1 (5 bases). The origin of this receptor is a middle-aged man with acute or convalescent COVID-19. Sample: peripheral blood. CDR3 region: CASSFQGNTQYF. CDR3 DNA: TGTGCCAGCAGCTTCCAGGGAAATACGCAGTATTTT.